This note documents a single T cell receptor beta chain sequence. Its specificity is unknown. These data originate in a study of cytomegalovirus exposure and HLA in healthy donors. Study as a whole: Among approximately 390 genotyped donors, around 77% fell in the Caucasian-associated ancestry cluster.

Deletions cut 2 bases from V and 6 bases from J, with 10 bases between. The CDR3 runs to 13 residues. Germline lookup yields CDR1 WSHSY and CDR2 SAAADI. Amplification used 60 Vbeta primers and 13 Jbeta primers. Original data processing: It was a later analysis that counted 83 million or so unique TCR beta chains, of which around 11 million were shared. Generated by immunoSEQ multiplex PCR, the TCRdb table keeps only in-frame clones and is missing some. V and J calls and clone size are as listed in that table; D and trimming were resolved from the DNA. Of about 160,000 clones in the sample, less than 85% are singletons; the top ten hold 1%. Whole-study results and caveats: There were several of the most significant clusters that appeared linked to common viral pathogens in a later analysis. An analysis done earlier found most TCR beta V segments productive about 90% or about 30% of the time.

The rearrangement links TRBV10-2 to TRBJ1-2; D unresolved. This TCR came from a boy aged 2 to 10 in good health and CMV-seronegative. Sequenced sample: PBMCs. CDR3 coding DNA: TGCGCCAGCAGTGAGGAGGGCTGGGATGGCTACACCTTC. It encodes CASSEEGWDGYTF.